This TCR beta chain was captured in a study of blood T cell repertoires in COVID-19. Looking at the study overall: The United States, Italy and Spain provided the acute and convalescent COVID-19 samples. From T cells, B-cell-depleted T cells, or PBMCs came the material, which was cDNA or gDNA.

The authors' processing: Scientists estimated how many nucleated cells there were by amplifying reference gene primers. Sequencing was performed with immunoSEQ multiplex PCR; in TCRdb, only in-frame clones are kept and a portion is missing. V and J calls and clone size are copied from that table; D and trimming were computed from the DNA. The data show roughly 350,000 clones, with around 87% seen just once and roughly a tenth held by the top ten. Patients of the Seattle cohort, enrolled during active infection, were followed longitudinally. V lost 2 bases and J 3 bases, leaving 11 bases between the germline ends. Germline CDR1 reads LGHDT; CDR2 reads YNNKEL (reference sequence). The CDR3 contains 15 residues.

The chain has TRBV3-1 (or the pseudogene TRBV3-2) and TRBJ2-1; a weak D match, TRBD2 (6 bases). The receptor's source is a woman under 40 with COVID-19, enrolled during active disease. Specimen: peripheral blood. The CDR3 bases are TGTGCCAGCAGCCAATGGGGACTTGACTACAATGAGCAGTTCTTC. It encodes CASSQWGLDYNEQFF.